The source of this TCR beta chain is a study of CD8 T cells in ankylosing spondylitis. As concerns this clonotype: The antigen remains undetermined.

From the 5' RACE reads, TCRdb called clonotypes with MiXCR, one entry per CDR3 protein. The sample has some 200,000 distinct CDR3 sequences, about 20% seen once; the top ten hold around 4.5%. CDR1 is DFQATT and CDR2 is SNEGSKA in the germline V gene (reference sequence). Trimming left V 6 bases short and J 2 bases short, with 14 bases between. The CDR3 loop spans 14 amino acids. General study points: Fewer than ten highly homologous variants made up a TCR beta motif that seemed to typify ankylosing spondylitis blood. With a CD8+ phenotype, disease-linked clones were relatively rare in peripheral blood. According to the report, clones linked to the disease were significantly enriched in matched synovial fluid samples taken from ankylosing spondylitis patients.

The receptor comes from a male donor under 35 with ankylosing spondylitis or in good health (not recorded which). Sequenced input: blood, either unsorted or a sorted T cell fraction (not recorded which). The V and J genes are TRBV20-1 and TRBJ1-3, with a weak D call TRBD1 (6 bases). This CDR3 is CSAVDRRTGNTIYF. Here the CDR3 DNA reads TGCAGTGCCGTGGACAGACGGACTGGAAACACCATATATTTT.